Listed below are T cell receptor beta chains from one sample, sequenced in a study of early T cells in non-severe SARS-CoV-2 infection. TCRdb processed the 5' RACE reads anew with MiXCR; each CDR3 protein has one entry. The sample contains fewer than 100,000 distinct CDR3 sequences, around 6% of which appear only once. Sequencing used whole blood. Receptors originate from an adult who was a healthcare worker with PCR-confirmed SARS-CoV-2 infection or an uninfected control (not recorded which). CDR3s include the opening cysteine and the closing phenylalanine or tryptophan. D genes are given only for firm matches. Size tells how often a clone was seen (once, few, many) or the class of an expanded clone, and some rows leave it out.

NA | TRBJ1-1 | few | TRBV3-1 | TGTGCCAGCAGCCCCGCCGGGAGACAAGGCCATAACACTGAAGCTTTCTTT | CASSPAGRQGHNTEAFF
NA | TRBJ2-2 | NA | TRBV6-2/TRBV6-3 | TGTGCCAGCAGTTATTCCGACACTTTATACACCGGGGAGCTGTTTTTT | CASSYSDTLYTGELFF
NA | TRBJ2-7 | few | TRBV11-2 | TGTGCCAGCAGCTTAAGCTTCGAGCAGTACTTC | CASSLSFEQYF
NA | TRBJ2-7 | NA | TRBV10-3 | TGTGCCATCAGTGACCCGATGACAGGTCGGTACGAGCAGTACTTC | CAISDPMTGRYEQYF
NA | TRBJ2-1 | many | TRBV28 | TGTGCCACCTCTTTGGGCTCCTACAATGAGCAGTTCTTC | CATSLGSYNEQFF
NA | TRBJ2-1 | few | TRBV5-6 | TGTGCCAGCAGCGATGTCCTTGAGCAGTTCTTC | CASSDVLEQFF
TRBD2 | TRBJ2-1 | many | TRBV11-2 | TGTGCCAGCAGCTTAGGTCTAGCGGGGGGCGACAATGAGCAGTTCTTC | CASSLGLAGGDNEQFF
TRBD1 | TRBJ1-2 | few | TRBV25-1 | TGTGCCAGCAGTGAAAGGGGGCTAGGTGGCTACACCTTC | CASSERGLGGYTF
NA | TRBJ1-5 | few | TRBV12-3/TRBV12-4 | TGTGCCAGCGTCAGGGAGGCAGCAACAAATCAGCCCCAGCATTTT | CASVREAATNQPQHF
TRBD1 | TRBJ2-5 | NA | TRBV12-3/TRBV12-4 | TGTGCCAGCAGTTTAGGGCAGGGGGCAGAGACCCAGTACTTC | CASSLGQGAETQYF
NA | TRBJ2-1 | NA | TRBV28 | TGTGCCAGCAGCCTCCCCCGTTCCTACAATGAGCAGTTCTTC | CASSLPRSYNEQFF
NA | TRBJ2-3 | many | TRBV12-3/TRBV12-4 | TGTGCCAGCTCAAAAGCGGCTCTCTCTACCGGGTCCGTCTTT | CASSKAALSTGSVF
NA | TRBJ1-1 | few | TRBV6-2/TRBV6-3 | TGTGCCAGCAGTCCCGGGGCAGCCGTCAACTCACATAAGAACACTGAAGCTTTCTTT | CASSPGAAVNSHKNTEAFF
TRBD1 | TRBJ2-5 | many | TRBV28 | TGTGCCAGCAGTTCGCGGACAGGGGTGGAGACCCAGTACTTC | CASSSRTGVETQYF
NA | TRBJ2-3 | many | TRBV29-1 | TGCAGCGTTGATTCGGCTGCAGGGACGCAGTATTTT | CSVDSAAGTQYF
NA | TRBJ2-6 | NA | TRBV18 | TGTGCCAGCTCGCGAGCTCTGGTCGGGGCCAACGTCCTGACTTTC | CASSRALVGANVLTF
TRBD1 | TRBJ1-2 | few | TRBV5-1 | TGCGCCAGCAGCTTAACAGGGGATGCGGTCTATGGCTACACCTTC | CASSLTGDAVYGYTF
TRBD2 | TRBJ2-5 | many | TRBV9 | TGTGCCAGCAGCGTTAGAAGCGGAGCGGGGCAAGAGACCCAGTACTTC | CASSVRSGAGQETQYF
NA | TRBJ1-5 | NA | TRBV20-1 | TGCAGTGCTACGGACGGAGATCAGCCCCAGCATTTT | CSATDGDQPQHF
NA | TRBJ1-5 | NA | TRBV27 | TGTGCCAGCAGTTTATCCCCAGGGAGGCAGCCCCAGCATTTT | CASSLSPGRQPQHF
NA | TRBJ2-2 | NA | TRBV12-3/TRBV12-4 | TGTGCCAGCAGTTTACAGGGTAACACCGGGGAGCTGTTTTTT | CASSLQGNTGELFF
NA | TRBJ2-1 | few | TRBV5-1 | TGCGCCAGCAGCTTGGCCAGACAGGTACAATACAATGAGCAGTTCTTC | CASSLARQVQYNEQFF